The 8 T cell receptor beta chains below were found in one sample sequenced in a study of T-cell memory formation after mild COVID-19. TCRdb re-called the 5' RACE reads with MiXCR, one entry per CDR3 protein. The sample consists of around 340,000 distinct CDR3 sequences, about a sixth of them appearing once. Sample: PBMCs or a T cell subset sorted from them (not recorded which). The receptor set was obtained from a young man who had mild COVID-19 (a few samples of this study predate the infection). Cell type and time point are not known.

The rearrangement links TRBV23-1 to TRBJ2-1; 9 positions match TRBD1. TRBV23-1 is marked as an open reading frame, function uncertain. V was pared by 5 bases and J by 5 bases, with 10 bases of the junction left unmatched. The CDR3 has 16 residues. The CDR3 coding sequence is TGCGCCAGCAGTAAAGGGGGGACAGGGATTAACAATGAGCAGTTCTTC. It translates to CASSKGGTGINNEQFF.

The genes are TRBV12-3 or TRBV12-4 and TRBJ2-5; D is possibly TRBD2 (6 bases). CDR3 length equals 15 residues. V was shortened by 5 bases and J by 5 bases, with 18 bases between the two germline ends. CDR3 sequence (DNA): TGTGCCAGCAGTCCCGGGACTCCCCTGGGGGAGACCCAGTACTTC. This encodes CASSPGTPLGETQYF.

The J gene is TRBJ1-4, the V gene TRBV7-2; D ambiguous. The V end lost 3 bases, the J end lost 8 bases, and 13 bases lay between the germline ends. Germline assignment: CDR1 SGHTA and CDR2 FQGNSA. The CDR3 has 14 amino acids. Here the CDR3 DNA reads TGTGCCAGCAGCTTTTCCTATCCGGGGGAAAAACTGTTTTTT. Translated: CASSFSYPGEKLFF.

This clonotype was counted ten times or more. CDR3 in DNA: TGTGCCAGCAGCTTACGCCCAGGAGGTAATGAGCAGTTCTTC. Its translation: CASSLRPGGNEQFF. The chain recombines TRBV7-3 with TRBJ2-1, with D maybe TRBD2 (5 bases). The germline V gene encodes CDR1 SGHTA and CDR2 FQGTGA. V lost 2 bases, J lost 7 bases, and 12 bases lay in between. This CDR3 has 14 amino acids.

This clonotype came up a few times. Written as DNA, the CDR3 is TGTGCCAGCAGCCAAGATGGTCAAGGCTTTCGCGGCTACACCTTC. Its translation is CASSQDGQGFRGYTF. The chain is built from TRBV3-1 and TRBJ1-2; D is uncertain. The germline V gene has CDR1 LGHDT and CDR2 YNNKEL (reference sequence). V was cut by 0 bases and J by 8 bases, with 16 bases left in between. The CDR3 is 15 amino acids.

The V and J genes are TRBV7-2 and TRBJ2-5, with D maybe TRBD2 (6 bases). In germline, CDR1 is SGHTA, CDR2 FQGNSA. This CDR3 spans 16 amino acids. With 2 bases removed from V and 4 bases from J, the gap between germline ends came to 17 bases. CDR3 residues: CASSLSLGASVETQYF. The CDR3 coding sequence is TGTGCCAGCAGCTTATCCCTTGGGGCTAGCGTAGAGACCCAGTACTTC. The full variable domain, rest sourced from reference TRBV7-2 and TRBJ2-5, is GAGVSQSPSNKVTEKGKDVELRCDPISGHTALYWYRQSLGQGLEFLIYFQGNSAPDKSGLPSDRFSAERTGGSVSTLTIQRTQQEDSAVYLCASSLSLGASVETQYFGPGTRLLVL.

This clonotype turned up a few times. The genes are TRBV7-2 and TRBJ1-5, with no clear D. Germline V gene sequence: CDR1 SGHTA, CDR2 FQGNSA. CDR3 length equals 15 residues. The V gene lost 3 bases and the J gene lost 6 bases, with 15 bases spanning the gap. The CDR3 reads CASSFTDGAGQPQHF. CDR3 DNA sequence: TGTGCCAGCAGCTTTACGGACGGAGCCGGTCAGCCCCAGCATTTT. The full variable domain, its missing parts supplied by reference TRBV7-2 and TRBJ1-5, is GAGVSQSPSNKVTEKGKDVELRCDPISGHTALYWYRQSLGQGLEFLIYFQGNSAPDKSGLPSDRFSAERTGGSVSTLTIQRTQQEDSAVYLCASSFTDGAGQPQHFGDGTRLSIL.

The CDR3 sequence is CASSPSGDEQYF. The DNA of the CDR3 is TGTGCCAGCTCACCGTCCGGGGACGAGCAGTACTTC. The rearrangement links TRBV18 to TRBJ2-7; possibly TRBD2 for D (5 bases). Germline V gene data show CDR1 as KGHSH and CDR2 as LQKENI. V was pared by 3 bases and J by 5 bases, with 8 bases between. This CDR3 region has 12 residues.